The 30 T cell receptor beta chains presented below share a single source sample, sequenced in a study of Ad26.COV2.S vaccination and SARS-CoV-2 variants (dated by TCRdb to the early 2020s). This sample's treatment or condition label indicates: 19 received Ad26.COV2.S at low or high dose, single or two shots; a few received placebo; per-sample allocation not given. For vaccine and placebo recipients, the sequenced repertoires came from samples collected on day 63 after the first injection. The library came from the immunoSEQ multiplex PCR assay. The table comes from immuneACCESS by way of TCRdb, which keeps in-frame sequences with V and J called. Part of the clones is missing from these tables; in studies checked, under half for an unresolved V gene and the rest for unknown reasons. The sample has about 480,000 clones on record, around 90% of them singletons. The ten largest clones capture roughly 13% of the sample.

Sequences were derived from peripheral blood, sampled in a trial of Ad26.COV2.S vaccine versus placebo. These receptors were taken from a person between 18 and 60 years old who received the Ad26.COV2.S COVID-19 vaccine or a placebo.

The chain uses TRBV6-6 and TRBJ2-7, with D perhaps matching TRBD2 (6 bases). V was shortened by 5 bases and J by 0 bases, with 14 bases between the two germline ends. Germline assignment: CDR1 MNHNY and CDR2 SVGAGI (reference sequence). This CDR3 spans 15 amino acids. Written as DNA, the CDR3 is TGTGCCAGCAGTCCCACCCGGGACTTCTCCTACGAGCAGTACTTC. Protein sequence: CASSPTRDFSYEQYF.

The gene calls are TRBV5-1 and TRBJ2-7; D unresolved. Trimming shortened V by 0 bases and J by 3 bases, and 13 bases separated the two germline ends. Germline V gives CDR1 SGHRS, CDR2 YFSETQ. This CDR3 is 15 amino acids long. The CDR3 DNA reads TGCGCCAGCAGCTTGGTTGCGGCAGACGGCTACGAGCAGTACTTC. Translating it yields CASSLVAADGYEQYF.

The chain links TRBV7-9 to TRBJ1-1; D possibly corresponds to TRBD1 (5 bases). The CDR3 has 13 amino acids. CDR1 is SEHNR and CDR2 is FQNEAQ in the germline V gene (reference sequence). Deletions cut 5 bases from V and 11 bases from J, with 18 bases between. In DNA, the CDR3 is TGTGCCAGCAGCCCCCTAAGGGAGGGACGGGCTTTCTTT. It yields the protein CASSPLREGRAFF.

The chain uses TRBV7-2 and TRBJ2-7, with D perhaps TRBD1 (7 bases). The V end lost 5 bases, the J end lost 3 bases, and 20 bases lay between the germline ends. This CDR3 region has 16 residues. CDR1 and CDR2 (germline): SGHTA, FQGNSA. For the CDR3, the DNA is TGTGCCAGCAGCCCAGGGGGTGGAGGGCCCCGCTACGAGCAGTACTTC. Translated, it gives CASSPGGGGPRYEQYF.

This clone was seen only a few times. The J gene is TRBJ1-1, the V gene TRBV19, with D possibly TRBD1 on 5 matching bases. This CDR3 contains 14 residues. CDR1 and CDR2 from the germline V gene are LNHDA and SQIVND (reference sequence). V lost 2 bases to trimming and J lost 5 bases, with 12 bases between them. The CDR3 sequence: CASSIWGRGTEAFF. The CDR3 DNA follows: TGTGCCAGTAGTATATGGGGTAGGGGAACTGAAGCTTTCTTT. Full variable domain (remainder filled in from reference TRBV19 and TRBJ1-1): DGGITQSPKYLFRKEGQNVTLSCEQNLNHDAMYWYRQDPGQGLRLIYYSQIVNDFQKGDIAEGYSVSREKKESFPLTVTSAQKNPTAFYLCASSIWGRGTEAFFGQGTRLTVV.

This chain joins TRBV2 and TRBJ2-1; either TRBD1 or TRBD2 may fit D (6 bases each). The germline V gene has CDR1 SNHLY and CDR2 FYNNEI. The V gene lost 11 bases and the J gene lost 7 bases, with 18 bases spanning the gap. The CDR3 covers 13 residues. The CDR3: CADKARGTNEQFF. The CDR3 DNA follows: TGTGCCGACAAGGCACGGGGGACAAATGAGCAGTTCTTC.

The chain carries TRBV3-1 (or the pseudogene TRBV3-2) and TRBJ2-7, with 13 bases matching TRBD2. The V and J ends lost 8 bases and 6 bases, in that order; junction bases with no gene match: 7. Germline CDR1 reads LGHDT; CDR2 reads YNNKEL (reference sequence). This CDR3 is 14 amino acids long. The CDR3, as DNA: TGTGCCAGCGGGAGACTAGCGGGAGGAGGCGAGCAGTACTTC. Translating gives CASGRLAGGGEQYF.

V is TRBV28 and J is TRBJ2-2; D ambiguous. The germline CDR1 and CDR2 sequences are MDHEN and SYDVKM. The V end was cut by 5 bases, the J end by 0 bases, with 4 bases between. CDR3 length equals 13 residues. The CDR3 loop is CASSRANTGELFF. Written as DNA, the CDR3 is TGTGCCAGCAGTAGGGCGAACACCGGGGAGCTGTTTTTT.

The V and J genes are TRBV5-1 and TRBJ2-5; the match to TRBD2 covers 8 bases. CDR3 length: 16 residues. Germline loops: CDR1 SGHRS, CDR2 YFSETQ. The junction had 9 bases not matched to a gene; V was cut back by 0 bases and J by 5 bases. The CDR3 DNA is TGCGCCAGCAGCTTGGGAACGGGAGGGCCTTTGGAGACCCAGTACTTC. This sequence encodes CASSLGTGGPLETQYF.

The V gene is TRBV7-2, the J gene TRBJ2-7, with a weak D call TRBD1 (5 bases). The CDR3 is 15 residues long. Germline CDR1 is SGHTA and CDR2 is FQGNSA. V was cut by 3 bases and J by 3 bases, with 15 bases left in between. The CDR3 spells CASSFFTGTNYEQYF. CDR3 DNA: TGTGCCAGCAGCTTCTTTACAGGCACAAACTACGAGCAGTACTTC. The variable domain in full, completed from reference TRBV7-2 and TRBJ2-7, reads GAGVSQSPSNKVTEKGKDVELRCDPISGHTALYWYRQSLGQGLEFLIYFQGNSAPDKSGLPSDRFSAERTGGSVSTLTIQRTQQEDSAVYLCASSFFTGTNYEQYFGPGTRLTVT.

This chain joins TRBV7-2 and TRBJ1-3; D gene ambiguous. This CDR3 comprises 17 residues. The germline V gene encodes CDR1 SGHTA and CDR2 FQGNSA. Trimming cost V 1 base and J 3 bases, with 16 bases left between them. This CDR3 is CASSLDSRVVGGNTIYF. The CDR3 DNA follows: TGTGCCAGCAGCTTAGATTCTCGGGTAGTCGGTGGAAACACCATATATTTT.

This chain connects TRBV4-3 to TRBJ1-1; 9 nucleotides line up with TRBD1. The CDR3 is 14 residues long. The V gene end was trimmed by 0 bases and the J gene end by 7 bases; junction bases not matched to a gene: 3. From germline, CDR1 is LGHNA and CDR2 YSLEER. The CDR3 sequence: CASSQDTGGFEAFF. The CDR3, as DNA: TGCGCCAGCAGCCAAGATACAGGGGGCTTTGAAGCTTTCTTT.

The gene calls are TRBV28 and TRBJ2-7; TRBD2 is a possible D gene (6 bases). The CDR3 is 13 amino acids. Looked up from germline, CDR1 is MDHEN and CDR2 is SYDVKM. The V gene lost 6 bases and the J gene lost 4 bases, with 13 bases spanning the gap. The CDR3 reads CASSPSSAYEQYF. The CDR3 region has the DNA TGTGCCAGCAGCCCCTCTAGCGCTTACGAGCAGTACTTC.

J is TRBJ2-3 and V is TRBV30, with TRBD2 matching 9 bases. This CDR3 region has 14 residues. Looked up from germline, CDR1 is GTSNPN and CDR2 is SVGIG (reference sequence). V was pared by 1 base and J by 8 bases, with 7 bases of the junction left unmatched. The chain's CDR3 is CAWSAVAGVGTQYF. For the CDR3, the DNA is TGTGCCTGGAGTGCCGTAGCGGGAGTAGGTACGCAGTATTTT.

This sequence joins TRBV15 and TRBJ1-1, with 10 bases that match TRBD1. The CDR3 is 13 residues long. Losses at the gene ends were 3 bases for V and 8 bases for J; bases not matched to a gene: 3. Germline CDR1 reads LNHNV; CDR2 reads YYDKDF (reference sequence). The CDR3 DNA sequence: TGTGCCACCAGCAGGGACAGGGGGATCGAAGCTTTCTTT. Residues: CATSRDRGIEAFF.

The chain uses TRBV2 and TRBJ1-4, with TRBD1 matching over 8 bases. Per germline, CDR1 SNHLY and CDR2 FYNNEI. V was clipped by 8 bases and J by 5 bases; unmatched bases: 10. This CDR3 has 15 residues. The CDR3 protein is CASGQGQTINEKLFF. The CDR3 DNA reads as TGTGCCAGCGGACAGGGCCAAACTATCAATGAAAAACTGTTTTTT.

The chain employs TRBV9 and TRBJ1-1, with D possibly being TRBD1 (6 bases). Looked up from germline, CDR1 is SGDLS and CDR2 is YYNGEE. V gave up 0 bases and J gave up 11 bases, with 20 bases separating them. The CDR3 is 15 residues long. CDR3: CASSVDPRQDTIAFF. CDR3 coding DNA: TGTGCCAGCAGCGTAGACCCCCGACAGGATACCATCGCTTTCTTT.

The CDR3 loop is CASSLSDRPYEQYF. The CDR3 DNA is TGCGCCAGCAGCTTGTCGGATAGGCCCTACGAGCAGTACTTC. The rearrangement links TRBV5-1 to TRBJ2-7; D remains unclear. CDR3 length: 14 amino acids. Germline lookup yields CDR1 SGHRS and CDR2 YFSETQ. V lost 1 base and J 2 bases, leaving 10 bases between the germline ends.

The chain carries TRBV4-2 and TRBJ2-1; D ambiguous. Germline assignment: CDR1 LGHNA and CDR2 YNFKEQ. V was trimmed by 1 base and J by 8 bases, leaving 6 bases between them. The CDR3 covers 12 residues. CDR3 protein: CASSQALDEQFF. The CDR3 nucleotides read TGTGCCAGCAGCCAAGCTTTAGATGAGCAGTTCTTC.

This rearrangement joins TRBV29-1 to TRBJ2-7; 13 bases are shared with TRBD2. The CDR3 runs to 13 residues. V shed 7 bases, J shed 3 bases, and the junction held 3 bases outside the gene matches. Germline CDR1 SQVTM, CDR2 ANQGSEA. CDR3 bases: TGCAGCGCAGGACTAGCGGGAGACTACGAGCAGTACTTC. Its translation is CSAGLAGDYEQYF.

The chain recombines TRBV6-6 with TRBJ1-3; tentatively, D is TRBD1 (5 bases). Trimming took off 8 bases at V and 0 bases at J, with 11 bases between the two ends. This CDR3 spans 14 amino acids. Per germline, CDR1 MNHNY and CDR2 SVGAGI (reference sequence). CDR3 DNA: TGTGCCAGCCGGCGTGGGGGCTCTGGAAACACCATATATTTT. Protein: CASRRGGSGNTIYF.

In this sample, this clone turned up once. J is TRBJ1-6 and V is TRBV11-3; D is uncertain. CDR1 is SGHNT, CDR2 YENEEA, per germline. The V end was cut by 3 bases, the J end by 9 bases, with 12 bases between. The CDR3 consists of 14 residues. As DNA, the CDR3 is TGTGCCAGCAGCTTGGGGTCAGATACTTCACCCCTCCACTTT. This encodes CASSLGSDTSPLHF.

The genes are TRBV27 and TRBJ2-6; maybe TRBD1 (5 bases). Trimming shortened V by 4 bases and J by 1 base, and 14 bases separated the two germline ends. Germline values: CDR1 MNHEY, CDR2 SMNVEV (reference sequence). This CDR3 region has 17 residues. CDR3 sequence (DNA): TGTGCCAGCAGTTCGGATTACAGGCCATCTGGGGCCAACGTCCTGACTTTC. This codes for CASSSDYRPSGANVLTF.

The V gene is TRBV6-1, the J gene TRBJ1-1, with D unclear. Germline lookup yields CDR1 MNHNS and CDR2 SASEGT. CDR3 length: 11 residues. V lost 5 bases, J lost 6 bases, and 7 bases lay in between. In nucleotides, the CDR3 is TGTGCCAGCAGTCCGGCCCCTGAAGCTTTCTTT. Amino acid sequence: CASSPAPEAFF.

V usage is TRBV18 and J usage is TRBJ2-7, with D unresolved. This CDR3 is built from 16 residues. Deletions cut 1 base from V and 1 base from J, with 14 bases between. The germline V gene has CDR1 KGHSH and CDR2 LQKENI. CDR3 sequence (DNA): TGTGCCAGCTCACCACAAGGCGTACTCCTTTCCTACGAGCAGTACTTC. Protein: CASSPQGVLLSYEQYF.

This chain joins TRBV6-1 and TRBJ1-2; TRBD1 aligns across 8 bases. Germline trimming cut 1 base from V and 4 bases from J; bases unmatched to any gene: 14. The CDR3 has 18 residues. From germline, CDR1 is MNHNS and CDR2 SASEGT. CDR3 sequence reads: CASSEGWGQAGHSYGYTF. Here the CDR3 DNA reads TGTGCCAGCAGTGAAGGGTGGGGACAGGCCGGGCACAGCTATGGCTACACCTTC.

The rearrangement joins TRBV19 to TRBJ1-4; 7 positions agree with TRBD1. The germline gives CDR1 LNHDA, CDR2 SQIVND (reference sequence). After removal of 9 bases from V and 8 bases from J, the junction contained 9 bases not matched to a gene. This CDR3 contains 13 residues. CDR3 DNA sequence: TGTGCCAGGAAGGGGGCGCGGAGGGAAAAACTGTTTTTT. This encodes CARKGARREKLFF.

This clone appeared a few times. The chain joins TRBV29-1 to TRBJ2-2; D unclear. This CDR3 comprises 15 residues. Looked up from germline, CDR1 is SQVTM and CDR2 is ANQGSEA. V shed 8 bases and J shed 0 bases, with 16 bases lying between them. The CDR3 DNA reads TGCAGCATTAGTCGTGGCGAAACGAACACCGGGGAGCTGTTTTTT. Amino acid sequence: CSISRGETNTGELFF.

The chain is built from TRBV28 and TRBJ2-1; the D is unclear. Trimming left V 4 bases short and J 8 bases short, with 9 bases between. This CDR3 spans 12 amino acids. Germline V gene sequence: CDR1 MDHEN, CDR2 SYDVKM. The CDR3 region has the DNA TGTGCCAGCAGTTCCCTTTTACATGAGCAGTTCTTC. It specifies CASSSLLHEQFF. Full variable domain (remainder filled in from reference TRBV28 and TRBJ2-1): DVKVTQSSRYLVKRTGEKVFLECVQDMDHENMFWYRQDPGLGLRLIYFSYDVKMKEKGDIPEGYSVSREKKERFSLILESASTNQTSMYLCASSSLLHEQFFGPGTRLTVL.

The chain links TRBV2 to TRBJ2-3; no reliable D call. The CDR3 runs 17 residues. Germline V gives CDR1 SNHLY, CDR2 FYNNEI. The ends were cut back, 6 bases at V and 0 bases at J, with 19 bases in the middle. The CDR3: CASSRQLLGLSTDTQYF. The CDR3 DNA reads as TGTGCCAGCAGCCGACAACTCCTAGGCCTCAGCACAGATACGCAGTATTTT.